This TCR beta chain was found in a study of blood T cell repertoires in COVID-19. Original methodology: Researchers report that nucleated cell counts were estimated from reference gene primer amplification. Using immunoSEQ multiplex PCR, the repertoire was profiled, and TCRdb retains in-frame clones only, with some absent. The DNA was the basis for D and trimming; V, J and clone size are from that table. The table includes 200,000 to 250,000 clones, around 83% detected once. J was trimmed by 3 bases and V by 2 bases; bases with no gene match: 1. Germline values: CDR1 KGHSH, CDR2 LQKENI. The CDR3 covers 13 residues.

Sequences were obtained from peripheral blood. The TCR originated in a woman of 80 years or more with COVID-19, enrolled during active disease. V gene TRBV18 combines with J gene TRBJ2-7; 7 nucleotides align to TRBD1. Written as DNA, the CDR3 is TGTGCCAGCTCACCAGGGGACAGCTACGAGCAGTACTTC. Its protein product is CASSPGDSYEQYF.